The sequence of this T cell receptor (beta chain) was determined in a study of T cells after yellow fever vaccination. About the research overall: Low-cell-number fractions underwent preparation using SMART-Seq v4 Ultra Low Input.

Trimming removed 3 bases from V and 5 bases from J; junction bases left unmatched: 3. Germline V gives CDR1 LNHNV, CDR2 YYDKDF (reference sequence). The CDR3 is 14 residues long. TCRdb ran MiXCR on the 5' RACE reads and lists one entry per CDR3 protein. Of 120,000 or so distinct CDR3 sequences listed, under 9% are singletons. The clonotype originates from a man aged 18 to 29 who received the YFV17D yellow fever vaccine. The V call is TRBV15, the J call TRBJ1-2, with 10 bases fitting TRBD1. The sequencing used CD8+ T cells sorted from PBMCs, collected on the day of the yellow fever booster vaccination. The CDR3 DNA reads TGTGCCACCAGCAGGGACAGGGGGGATTATGGCTACACCTTC. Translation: CATSRDRGDYGYTF.